A selection of T cell receptor beta chains follows, all from one sample in a study of CD8 T cells in ankylosing spondylitis. One entry per CDR3 protein results from TCRdb running MiXCR on the 5' RACE reads. The table has fewer than 400,000 distinct CDR3 sequences, more than 20% seen once. Sequencing was done on a sample of blood, either unsorted or a sorted T cell fraction (not recorded which). Receptors originate from a male donor with ankylosing spondylitis. Both conserved end residues are part of each CDR3. The order of the fields is D gene, J gene, V gene, clone size, CDR3 DNA, CDR3 protein. The D gene is left open where the match is weak. Clone size is given for some rows only: seen once, a few or many times, or a class if the clone is expanded.

d_gene: TRBD2; j_gene: TRBJ2-1; v_gene: TRBV12-3/TRBV12-4; abundance: .; CDR3nt: TGTGCCAGCAGTTTAGCGATAACTAGCGGTTCCTACAATGAGCAGTTCTTC; CDR3aa: CASSLAITSGSYNEQFF
d_gene: .; j_gene: TRBJ2-3; v_gene: TRBV6-4; abundance: .; CDR3nt: TGTGCCAGCAGTCGCCAGGGACTCCCCAGCGCAGATACGCAGTATTTT; CDR3aa: CASSRQGLPSADTQYF
d_gene: TRBD1; j_gene: TRBJ2-1; v_gene: TRBV5-1; abundance: many; CDR3nt: TGCGCCAGCAGCCGCAACTCGGCTGGACAGGGCCACAATGAGCAGTTCTTC; CDR3aa: CASSRNSAGQGHNEQFF
d_gene: .; j_gene: TRBJ2-3; v_gene: TRBV20-1; abundance: few; CDR3nt: TGCAGTGCTAGCCAAAGGGAGGGCACAGATACGCAGTATTTT; CDR3aa: CSASQREGTDTQYF
d_gene: .; j_gene: TRBJ2-1; v_gene: TRBV5-1; abundance: few; CDR3nt: TGCGCCAGCAGCACACCCGGGCCCAACAATGAGCAGTTCTTC; CDR3aa: CASSTPGPNNEQFF
d_gene: .; j_gene: TRBJ2-7; v_gene: TRBV5-1; abundance: .; CDR3nt: TGCGCCAGCAGCTTTATTTCGACCTACGAGCAGTACTTC; CDR3aa: CASSFISTYEQYF
d_gene: .; j_gene: TRBJ2-3; v_gene: TRBV5-1; abundance: many; CDR3nt: TGCGCCAGCAGCGGGGGGAGTAGCACAGATACGCAGTATTTT; CDR3aa: CASSGGSSTDTQYF
d_gene: .; j_gene: TRBJ1-1; v_gene: TRBV4-3; abundance: .; CDR3nt: TGCGCCAGCAGCCGGGGGAGGTGGGGCACTGAAGCTTTCTTT; CDR3aa: CASSRGRWGTEAFF
d_gene: .; j_gene: TRBJ2-7; v_gene: TRBV6-1; abundance: .; CDR3nt: TGTGCCAGCAACCGACCGAGCTCCTACGAGCAGTACTTC; CDR3aa: CASNRPSSYEQYF
d_gene: .; j_gene: TRBJ1-6; v_gene: TRBV5-6; abundance: .; CDR3nt: TGTGCCAGCAGCCCGGGGATTGGGTCTCTGGCCCTCCACTTT; CDR3aa: CASSPGIGSLALHF
d_gene: .; j_gene: TRBJ2-5; v_gene: TRBV5-1; abundance: once; CDR3nt: TGCGCCAGCAGCTCCGAGACAGAGACCCAGTACTTC; CDR3aa: CASSSETETQYF
d_gene: .; j_gene: TRBJ2-3; v_gene: TRBV7-9; abundance: few; CDR3nt: TGTGCCAGCAGCCGAAGCGTAGATACGCAGTATTTT; CDR3aa: CASSRSVDTQYF
d_gene: TRBD1; j_gene: TRBJ1-1; v_gene: TRBV12-3/TRBV12-4; abundance: .; CDR3nt: TGTGCCAGCAGTTCCCGGGACAGCATGAACACTGAAGCTTTCTTT; CDR3aa: CASSSRDSMNTEAFF
d_gene: .; j_gene: TRBJ2-7; v_gene: TRBV12-3/TRBV12-4; abundance: many; CDR3nt: TGTGCCAGCAGTTTAGGACGGGGCTACGAGCAGTACTTC; CDR3aa: CASSLGRGYEQYF
d_gene: .; j_gene: TRBJ2-7; v_gene: TRBV5-1; abundance: .; CDR3nt: TGCGCCAGCAGCTTGGCTGACCCGTACGAGCAGTACTTC; CDR3aa: CASSLADPYEQYF
d_gene: .; j_gene: TRBJ2-3; v_gene: TRBV12-3/TRBV12-4; abundance: few; CDR3nt: TGTGCCAGCACCTCCGGGCTGGCGGGGCTCACAGATACGCAGTATTTT; CDR3aa: CASTSGLAGLTDTQYF
d_gene: .; j_gene: TRBJ2-2; v_gene: TRBV28; abundance: .; CDR3nt: TGTGCCAGCAGTTTATACAGGGATAGGCGGGAGCTGTTTTTT; CDR3aa: CASSLYRDRRELFF
d_gene: .; j_gene: TRBJ2-5; v_gene: TRBV20-1; abundance: .; CDR3nt: TGCAGTGCTAGGAGGACAGCGCAAGAGACCCAGTACTTC; CDR3aa: CSARRTAQETQYF
d_gene: TRBD2; j_gene: TRBJ2-3; v_gene: TRBV6-4; abundance: .; CDR3nt: TGTGCCAGCAGTGAACGGGGGCTAGCGGGAGGTGGAGATACGCAGTATTTT; CDR3aa: CASSERGLAGGGDTQYF
d_gene: .; j_gene: TRBJ2-5; v_gene: TRBV20-1; abundance: few; CDR3nt: TGCAGTGCTAGTCCCGATGGACAGCAAGAGACCCAGTACTTC; CDR3aa: CSASPDGQQETQYF
d_gene: .; j_gene: TRBJ2-2; v_gene: TRBV7-2; abundance: .; CDR3nt: TGTGCCAGCAGCTACCGGGCCTTGAACACCGGGGAGCTGTTTTTT; CDR3aa: CASSYRALNTGELFF
d_gene: .; j_gene: TRBJ2-1; v_gene: TRBV3-1; abundance: few; CDR3nt: TGTGCCAGCAGGGGGAACTCCTACAATGAGCAGTTCTTC; CDR3aa: CASRGNSYNEQFF